The T cell receptor (beta chain) described here comes from a study of blood T cell repertoires in COVID-19. Study-level background: Acute-phase and convalescent COVID-19 samples originated in the United States, Italy and Spain. Nucleic acid was either cDNA or gDNA, and it came from T cells, B-cell-depleted T cells, or PBMCs.

This clone was recorded only once. The CDR3 contains 16 residues. CDR1 and CDR2 from the germline V gene are SGHDN and FVKESK. V lost 9 bases, J lost 4 bases, and 14 bases stayed unmatched. Original analysis: Using reference gene primer amplification, nucleated cell counts were estimated. Sequencing used immunoSEQ multiplex PCR; TCRdb keeps in-frame clones, though not all of them. V and J calls and clone size come straight from that table; D and trimming were deduced from the DNA. The table has approximately 130,000 clones, over 80% seen once. The receptor was derived from a man aged 50-59 years with active COVID-19. V gene TRBV14 combines with J gene TRBJ1-5, with 8 positions matching TRBD1. The source material was peripheral blood. CDR3 region: CARSRKGQALNQPQHF. The CDR3 DNA reads TGTGCCAGATCAAGAAAGGGACAGGCCCTTAATCAGCCCCAGCATTTT.